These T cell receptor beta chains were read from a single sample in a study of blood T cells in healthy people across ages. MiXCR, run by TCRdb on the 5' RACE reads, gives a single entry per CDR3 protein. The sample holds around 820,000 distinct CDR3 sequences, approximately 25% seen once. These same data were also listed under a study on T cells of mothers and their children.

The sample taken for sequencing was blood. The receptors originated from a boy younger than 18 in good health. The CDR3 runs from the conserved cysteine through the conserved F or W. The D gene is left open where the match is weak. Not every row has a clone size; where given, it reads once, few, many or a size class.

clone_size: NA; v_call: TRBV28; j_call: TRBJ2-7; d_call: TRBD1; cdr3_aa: CASSWTGFYEQYF; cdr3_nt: TGTGCCAGCAGTTGGACAGGGTTCTACGAGCAGTACTTC
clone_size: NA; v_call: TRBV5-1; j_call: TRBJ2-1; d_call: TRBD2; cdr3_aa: CASSLGLASDNEQFF; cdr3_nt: TGCGCCAGCAGCCTGGGACTAGCGTCCGACAATGAGCAGTTCTTC
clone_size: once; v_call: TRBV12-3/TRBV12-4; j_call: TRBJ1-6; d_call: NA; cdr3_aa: CTSSLDGSSPLHF; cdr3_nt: TGTACCAGCAGTTTAGACGGTAGTTCACCCCTCCACTTT
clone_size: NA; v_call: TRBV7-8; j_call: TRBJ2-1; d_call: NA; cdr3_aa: CASSLAAWLHSYNEQFF; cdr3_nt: TGTGCCAGCAGCTTAGCGGCGTGGCTCCACTCCTACAATGAGCAGTTCTTC
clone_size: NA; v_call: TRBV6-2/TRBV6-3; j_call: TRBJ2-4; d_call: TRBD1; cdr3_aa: CASSRGGTAKNIQYF; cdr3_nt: TGTGCCAGCAGCCGAGGGGGCACAGCCAAAAACATTCAGTACTTC
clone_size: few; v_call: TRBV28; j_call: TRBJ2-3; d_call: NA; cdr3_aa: CASGLVRGGWVTQYF; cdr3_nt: TGTGCCAGCGGCCTCGTTCGAGGGGGGTGGGTGACGCAGTATTTT
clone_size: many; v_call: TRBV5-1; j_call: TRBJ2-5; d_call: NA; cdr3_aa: CASSLGQTQETQYF; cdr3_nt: TGTGCCAGCAGTTTGGGGCAGACCCAAGAGACCCAGTACTTC
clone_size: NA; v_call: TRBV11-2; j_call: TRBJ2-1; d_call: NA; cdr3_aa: CASSTAGAGVKYLPYNEQFF; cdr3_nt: TGTGCCAGCAGCACAGCCGGGGCCGGGGTTAAATATTTACCCTACAATGAGCAGTTCTTC
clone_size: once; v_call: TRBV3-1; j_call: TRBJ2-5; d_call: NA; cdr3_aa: CASSQERVGSQETQYF; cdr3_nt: TGTGCCAGCAGCCAAGAAAGAGTAGGGAGCCAAGAGACCCAGTACTTC
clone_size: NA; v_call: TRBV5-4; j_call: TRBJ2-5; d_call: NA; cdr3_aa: CASTWDPRNQETQYF; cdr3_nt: TGTGCCAGCACCTGGGACCCCCGCAACCAAGAGACCCAGTACTTC
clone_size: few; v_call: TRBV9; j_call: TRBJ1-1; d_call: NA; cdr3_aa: CASSPIGGSRPEAFF; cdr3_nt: TGTGCCAGCAGCCCAATTGGGGGGAGCCGGCCTGAAGCTTTCTTT
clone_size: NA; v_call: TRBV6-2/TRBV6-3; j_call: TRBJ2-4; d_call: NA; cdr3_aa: CASRGGVKNIQYF; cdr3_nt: TGTGCCAGCAGGGGGGGAGTCAAAAACATTCAGTACTTC
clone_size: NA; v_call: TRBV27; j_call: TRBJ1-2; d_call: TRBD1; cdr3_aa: CASSPKSGTGFAF; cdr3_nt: TGTGCCAGCAGTCCTAAATCCGGGACAGGATTTGCCTTC
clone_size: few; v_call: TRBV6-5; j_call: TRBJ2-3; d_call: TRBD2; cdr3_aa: CASSYGLAGSNTQYF; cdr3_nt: TGTGCCAGCAGTTACGGACTAGCGGGTTCAAATACGCAGTATTTT
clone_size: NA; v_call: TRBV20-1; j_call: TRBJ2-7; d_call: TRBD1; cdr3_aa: CSARLVDRESEQYF; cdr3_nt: TGCAGTGCTAGATTGGTGGACAGGGAATCCGAGCAGTACTTC
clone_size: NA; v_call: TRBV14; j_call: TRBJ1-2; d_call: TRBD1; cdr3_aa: CASSPRTGSNMGGYTF; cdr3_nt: TGTGCCAGCAGCCCACGGACAGGGTCCAATATGGGTGGCTACACCTTC
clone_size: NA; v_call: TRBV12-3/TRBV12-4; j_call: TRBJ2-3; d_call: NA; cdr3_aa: CASSLGTDAQYF; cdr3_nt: TGTGCCAGCAGTTTGGGAACAGATGCGCAGTATTTT
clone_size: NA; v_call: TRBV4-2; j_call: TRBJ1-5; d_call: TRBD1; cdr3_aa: CASGGQGANQPQHF; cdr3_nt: TGTGCCAGCGGGGGACAGGGTGCCAATCAGCCCCAGCATTTT
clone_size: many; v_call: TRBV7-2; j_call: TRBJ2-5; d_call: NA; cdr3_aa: CASSLRSSGETQYF; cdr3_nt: TGTGCCAGCAGCCTCCGGTCCTCCGGGGAGACCCAGTACTTC
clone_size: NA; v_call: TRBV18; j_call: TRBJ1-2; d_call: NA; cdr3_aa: CASSPPGKYGYTF; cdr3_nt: TGTGCCAGCTCACCACCGGGAAAGTATGGCTACACCTTC
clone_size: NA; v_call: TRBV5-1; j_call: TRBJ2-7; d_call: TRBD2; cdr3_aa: CASSLTSGKVGEQYF; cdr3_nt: TGCGCCAGCAGCTTGACTAGCGGGAAGGTCGGCGAGCAGTACTTC
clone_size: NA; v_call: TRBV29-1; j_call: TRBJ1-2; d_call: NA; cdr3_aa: CSVEVGPLYGYTF; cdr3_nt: TGCAGCGTTGAAGTGGGACCTCTCTATGGCTACACCTTC
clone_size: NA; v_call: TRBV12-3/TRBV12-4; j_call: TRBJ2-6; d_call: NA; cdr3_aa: CASREWANVLTF; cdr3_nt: TGTGCCAGCAGGGAGTGGGCCAACGTCCTGACTTTC
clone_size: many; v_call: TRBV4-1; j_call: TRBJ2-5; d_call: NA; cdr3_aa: CASSKDVGTQYF; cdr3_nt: TGCGCCAGCTCGAAGGATGTGGGGACCCAGTACTTC
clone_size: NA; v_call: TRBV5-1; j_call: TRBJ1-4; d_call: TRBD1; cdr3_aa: CASSLGPGQQEKLFF; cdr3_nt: TGCGCCAGCAGCTTGGGGCCGGGACAGCAAGAAAAACTGTTTTTT
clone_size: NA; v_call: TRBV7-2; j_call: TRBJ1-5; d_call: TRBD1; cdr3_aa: CASSPDRGVSNQPQHF; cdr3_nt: TGTGCCAGCAGCCCGGACAGGGGCGTCAGCAATCAGCCCCAGCATTTT
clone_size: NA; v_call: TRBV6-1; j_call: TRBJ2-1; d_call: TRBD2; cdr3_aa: CASSPARTSGYNEQFF; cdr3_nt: TGTGCCAGCAGCCCGGCCCGGACTAGCGGGTACAATGAGCAGTTCTTC
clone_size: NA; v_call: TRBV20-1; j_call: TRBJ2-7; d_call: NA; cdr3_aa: CSARAWKWQAYEQYF; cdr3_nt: TGCAGTGCTAGAGCCTGGAAATGGCAAGCCTACGAGCAGTACTTC
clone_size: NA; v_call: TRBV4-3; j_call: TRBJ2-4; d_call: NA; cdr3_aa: CASSQASGRAKNIQYF; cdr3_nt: TGCGCCAGCAGCCAAGCTTCAGGGAGGGCCAAAAACATTCAGTACTTC
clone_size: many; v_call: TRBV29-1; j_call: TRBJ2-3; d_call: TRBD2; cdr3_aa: CSVGGLAGGPGTDTQYF; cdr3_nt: TGCAGCGTTGGGGGACTAGCGGGAGGGCCTGGCACAGATACGCAGTATTTT
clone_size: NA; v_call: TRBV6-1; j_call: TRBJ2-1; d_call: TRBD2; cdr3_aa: CASSKTSGSYNEQFF; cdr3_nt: TGTGCCAGCAGTAAAACTAGCGGCTCCTACAATGAGCAGTTCTTC
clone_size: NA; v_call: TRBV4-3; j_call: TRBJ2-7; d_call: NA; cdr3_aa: CASSQERETYEQYF; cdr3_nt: TGCGCCAGCAGCCAAGAAAGGGAAACCTACGAGCAGTACTTC
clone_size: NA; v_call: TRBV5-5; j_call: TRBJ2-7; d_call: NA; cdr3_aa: CASSSSDSAYEQYF; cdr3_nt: TGTGCCAGCTCCTCCTCGGACAGCGCCTACGAGCAGTACTTC
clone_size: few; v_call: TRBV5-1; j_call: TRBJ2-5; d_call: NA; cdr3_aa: CASSPGTLQEAQYF; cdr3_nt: TGCGCCAGCAGCCCCGGGACTCTACAAGAGGCCCAGTACTTC
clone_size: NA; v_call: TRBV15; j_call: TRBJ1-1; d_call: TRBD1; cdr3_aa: CATSSLQGGAFF; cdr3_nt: TGTGCCACCAGCAGTTTGCAGGGGGGAGCTTTCTTT
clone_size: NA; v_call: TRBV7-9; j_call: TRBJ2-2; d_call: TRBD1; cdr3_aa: CASSFITGANTGELFF; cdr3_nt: TGTGCCAGCAGCTTCATCACAGGGGCGAACACCGGGGAGCTGTTTTTT
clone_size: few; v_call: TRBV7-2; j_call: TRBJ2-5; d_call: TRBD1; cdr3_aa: CASSQGQWETQYF; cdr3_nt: TGTGCCAGCAGCCAGGGACAGTGGGAGACCCAGTACTTC
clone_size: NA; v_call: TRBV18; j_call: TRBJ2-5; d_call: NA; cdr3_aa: CASSPRPAAYQETQYF; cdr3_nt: TGTGCCAGCTCACCTCGTCCAGCGGCGTACCAAGAGACCCAGTACTTC
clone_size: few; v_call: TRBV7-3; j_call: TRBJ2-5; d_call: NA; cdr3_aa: CASSLSGRNQETQYF; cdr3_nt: TGTGCCAGCAGCTTGAGCGGGCGGAACCAAGAGACCCAGTACTTC
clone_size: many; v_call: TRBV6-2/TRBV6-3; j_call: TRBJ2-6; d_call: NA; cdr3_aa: CAGRPSGANVLTF; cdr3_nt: TGTGCCGGAAGGCCCTCTGGGGCCAACGTCCTGACTTTC
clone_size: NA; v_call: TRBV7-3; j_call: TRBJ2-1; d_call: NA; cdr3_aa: CASGPHGGNEQFF; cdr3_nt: TGTGCCAGCGGGCCGCACGGCGGCAATGAGCAGTTCTTC
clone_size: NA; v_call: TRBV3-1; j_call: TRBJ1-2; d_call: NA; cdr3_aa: CASSQESRGYGYTF; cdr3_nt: TGTGCCAGCAGCCAAGAATCCCGGGGATATGGCTACACCTTC
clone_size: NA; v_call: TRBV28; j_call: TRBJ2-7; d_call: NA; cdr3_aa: CASSLEETDEQYF; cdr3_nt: TGTGCCAGCAGTTTGGAGGAGACAGACGAGCAGTACTTC
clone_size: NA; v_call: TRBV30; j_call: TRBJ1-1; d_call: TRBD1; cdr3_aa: CAWSTDRDTEAFF; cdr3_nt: TGTGCCTGGAGTACGGACAGGGACACTGAAGCTTTCTTT
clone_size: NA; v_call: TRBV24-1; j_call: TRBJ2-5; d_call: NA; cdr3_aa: CATSDLATQYF; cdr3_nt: TGTGCCACCAGTGATTTGGCGACCCAGTACTTC
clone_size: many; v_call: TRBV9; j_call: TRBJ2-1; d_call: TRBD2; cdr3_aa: CASSVNGGSHNEQFF; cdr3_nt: TGTGCCAGCAGCGTAAACGGGGGGTCCCACAATGAGCAGTTCTTC
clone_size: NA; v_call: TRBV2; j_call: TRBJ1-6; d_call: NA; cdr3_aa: CASRVGFGPLHF; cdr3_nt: TGTGCCAGCAGAGTTGGGTTCGGACCCCTCCACTTT